This T cell receptor beta chain emerged from a study of T-cell reconstitution after alpha-beta-depleted transplantation in children. A few counts support this clonotype. Trimming cost V 2 bases and J 4 bases, with 5 bases left between them. The CDR3 is made up of 13 amino acids. Preparation of the TCRbeta library involved a method that used unique molecular identifiers. TCRdb reanalysed the PCR reads using MiXCR and keeps one entry per CDR3 protein. The repertoire consists of 450,000 to 500,000 distinct CDR3 sequences, with 9.5% to 15% occurring once and the leading ten covering 4.5% to 6%. The chain couples TRBV12-3 or TRBV12-4 to TRBJ2-2; D gene ambiguous. The sequence came from a human donor who donated a stem cell graft to a child with combined immunodeficiency. The sample was PBMCs from the stem cell graft donor, taken from the stem cell graft. For the CDR3, the DNA is TGTGCCAGCAGTTTATCCACCACCGGGGAGCTGTTTTTT. Its protein product is CASSLSTTGELFF.